What follows is one TCR beta chain and its context. The data stem from a study of blood T cell repertoires in COVID-19. Study summary: Spain, Italy and the United States supplied samples that represented acute and convalescent COVID-19. Nucleic acid was either cDNA or gDNA, and it came from T cells, B-cell-depleted T cells, or PBMCs.

CDR3 length: 17 amino acids. Trimming took off 7 bases at V and 0 bases at J, with 18 bases between the two ends. Germline CDR1 reads SNHLY; CDR2 reads FYNNEI. Assay: immunoSEQ multiplex PCR; the TCRdb copy retains only in-frame clones and omits some. The sample gives 54,000 or so clones, about 84% of which show up once; around 23% is in the top ten. The sample consisted of peripheral blood. This receptor was identified in a woman older than 75 with acute or convalescent COVID-19. The chain is built from TRBV2 and TRBJ1-4; weak D call: TRBD1 (5 bases). DNA for the CDR3: TGTGCCAGCAAACGGGACTCGTTGGCTACAACTAATGAAAAACTGTTTTTT. This codes for CASKRDSLATTNEKLFF.